The 30 T cell receptor beta chains reported below all come from one sample, sequenced in a study of shared clonotypes between healthy human individuals. Profiled with immunoSEQ multiplex PCR; TCRdb holds only in-frame clones, not every one. The table lists roughly 2.2 million clones, 85% to 95% of them singletons. What was sequenced was naive CD4+ T cells from PBMCs. The subset: CD45RA+ positively selected. These receptors were collected from a man aged 18 to 30 in good health. Some clones in this sample may be carry-over from other donors' samples.

This chain links TRBV19 with TRBJ2-3; unclear D gene. V lost 0 bases, J lost 6 bases, and 10 bases lay in between. Germline V gives CDR1 LNHDA, CDR2 SQIVND (reference sequence). The CDR3 has 14 residues. The CDR3 DNA is TGTGCCAGTAGTATAGAGAATGGCCGGGATACGCAGTATTTT. It yields the protein CASSIENGRDTQYF.

The rearrangement joins TRBV28 to TRBJ1-3; D is perhaps TRBD1 (6 bases). The CDR3 is made up of 16 amino acids. Deletions cut 5 bases from V and 1 base from J, with 15 bases between. CDR1 and CDR2 from the germline V gene are MDHEN and SYDVKM. The chain's CDR3 is CASSRAGTPSGNTIYF. The CDR3 nucleotides read TGTGCCAGCAGTCGGGCTGGGACACCTTCTGGAAACACCATATATTTT.

V gene TRBV9 combines with J gene TRBJ2-3; no definite D call. CDR1 is SGDLS, CDR2 YYNGEE, per germline. This CDR3 is built from 12 residues. Trimming left V 4 bases short and J 2 bases short, with 5 bases between. CDR3 sequence reads: CASSKDTDTQYF. For the CDR3, the DNA is TGTGCCAGCAGCAAGGACACAGATACGCAGTATTTT.

This clone was detected once. The chain carries TRBV5-1 and TRBJ2-6, with D perhaps TRBD1 or TRBD2 (6 bases each). Germline-derived CDR1 and CDR2 are SGHRS and YFSETQ. The V gene lost 4 bases and the J gene lost 2 bases, with 19 bases spanning the gap. The CDR3 covers 18 residues. DNA for the CDR3: TGCGCCAGCAGCAGAGGGAAAGGGGGGCAGGCTGGGGCCAACGTCCTGACTTTC. It translates to CASSRGKGGQAGANVLTF.

The V and J genes are TRBV2 and TRBJ2-7; the match to TRBD2 covers 7 bases. CDR3 length: 14 amino acids. Trimming took 5 bases from V and 0 from J; bases not matched to a gene: 4. Germline lookup yields CDR1 SNHLY and CDR2 FYNNEI. CDR3 coding DNA: TGTGCCAGCAGTAATGGCGGGGGCTCCTACGAGCAGTACTTC. This encodes CASSNGGGSYEQYF.

The chain has TRBV4-2 and TRBJ1-5; no definite D call. There are 14 residues in the CDR3. V was trimmed by 4 bases and J by 1 base, leaving 8 bases between them. Germline V gives CDR1 LGHNA, CDR2 YNFKEQ. DNA for the CDR3: TGTGCCAGCAGCCCAAAGGACAGCAATCAGCCCCAGCATTTT. Translated, it gives CASSPKDSNQPQHF.

This chain joins TRBV5-1 and TRBJ1-4; 9 bases map to TRBD1. This CDR3 is 15 amino acids long. The V gene end was trimmed by 4 bases and the J gene end by 2 bases; junction bases not matched to a gene: 3. Germline V gene sequence: CDR1 SGHRS, CDR2 YFSETQ. CDR3: CASSGTGRTNEKLFF. The DNA of the CDR3 is TGCGCCAGCAGCGGGACAGGGCGCACTAATGAAAAACTGTTTTTT. The whole variable domain, filled in from reference TRBV5-1 and TRBJ1-4, reads KAGVTQTPRYLIKTRGQQVTLSCSPISGHRSVSWYQQTPGQGLQFLFEYFSETQRNKGNFPGRFSGRQFSNSRSEMNVSTLELGDSALYLCASSGTGRTNEKLFFGSGTQLSVL.

With respect to this clone: The sample holds other DNA sequences that translate to the same CDR3. V and J are TRBV2 and TRBJ2-7, with D unresolved. CDR3 size: 11 residues. V shed 4 bases and J shed 3 bases, with 4 bases lying between them. Germline CDR1 and CDR2: SNHLY and FYNNEI. CDR3 nucleotide sequence: TGTGCCAGCAGTGCAAACTACGAGCAGTACTTC. It codes for CASSANYEQYF.

This sequence joins TRBV28 and TRBJ1-4; 10 nucleotides align to TRBD1. The CDR3 totals 15 residues. Germline V CDR1 and CDR2: MDHEN, SYDVKM. V shed 6 bases and J 7 bases; nucleotides not matched to a gene: 8. CDR3 in DNA: TGTGCCAGCAGCCGAGACAGGGGGCGGGGTGAAAAACTGTTTTTT. Translated, it gives CASSRDRGRGEKLFF.

For this clone: In the same sample, other DNA sequences code for this CDR3. The chain has TRBV9 and TRBJ1-2, with D possibly being TRBD1 (5 bases). This CDR3 contains 12 residues. Germline loops: CDR1 SGDLS, CDR2 YYNGEE. Trimming stripped 3 bases from V and 5 bases from J, with 8 bases between. CDR3 bases: TGTGCCAGCAGCGGGGAGGGGTATGGCTACACCTTC. It is translated as CASSGEGYGYTF.

The chain employs TRBV28 and TRBJ2-6, with D uncertain. The CDR3 extends over 13 amino acids. Looked up from germline, CDR1 is MDHEN and CDR2 is SYDVKM. Trimming shortened V by 11 bases and J by 2 bases, and 10 bases separated the two germline ends. CDR3 nucleotide sequence: TGTGCCGGCTGCAGCGCTGGGGCCAACGTCCTGACTTTC. Protein: CAGCSAGANVLTF.

The CDR3 loop is CASSQELASYTQYF. The CDR3 coding sequence is TGCGCCAGCAGCCAAGAGTTAGCGTCTTATACGCAGTATTTT. The chain is built from TRBV4-1 and TRBJ2-3; a weak D match, TRBD2 (5 bases). CDR1 MGHRA and CDR2 YSYEKL come from the germline V gene. Trimming removed 0 bases at V and 7 bases at J, with 11 bases between. The length of the CDR3 is 14 residues.

The genes are TRBV5-1 and TRBJ2-7; D may be TRBD1 or TRBD2 (6 bases each). The length of the CDR3 is 13 residues. Trimming took off 7 bases at V and 3 bases at J, with 14 bases between the two ends. Per germline, CDR1 SGHRS and CDR2 YFSETQ. CDR3 residues: CASGRDTGYEQYF. The CDR3 DNA sequence: TGCGCCAGCGGGCGGGACACTGGCTACGAGCAGTACTTC.

This rearrangement joins TRBV28 to TRBJ1-5; 9 nucleotides match TRBD1. The CDR3 is 15 amino acids. The V and J ends lost 6 bases and 4 bases, in that order; junction bases with no gene match: 7. CDR1 and CDR2 (germline): MDHEN, SYDVKM. CDR3 protein: CASRTPGQGNQPQHF. The CDR3 DNA reads TGTGCCAGCAGGACTCCGGGACAGGGTAATCAGCCCCAGCATTTT.

The chain links TRBV7-9 to TRBJ1-5; D is undetermined. The CDR3 runs to 13 residues. Germline lookup yields CDR1 SEHNR and CDR2 FQNEAQ (reference sequence). The germline V and J ends were trimmed by 5 bases and 7 bases, with 12 bases remaining between them. The CDR3 reads CASSLEVEQPQHF. Here the CDR3 DNA reads TGTGCCAGCAGCCTAGAGGTGGAGCAGCCCCAGCATTTT. Drawing the rest from reference TRBV7-9 and TRBJ1-5, the complete variable domain is DTGVSQNPRHKITKRGQNVTFRCDPISEHNRLYWYRQTLGQGPEFLTYFQNEAQLEKSRLLSDRFSAERPKGSFSTLEIQRTEQGDSAMYLCASSLEVEQPQHFGDGTRLSIL.

This chain uses TRBV5-1 with TRBJ2-1, with TRBD1 matching over 10 bases. The CDR3 extends over 16 amino acids. Germline CDR1 and CDR2: SGHRS and YFSETQ. Unmatched junction bases numbered 8, after V lost 2 bases and J lost 6 bases. The CDR3 reads CASSLGGTGVGNEQFF. The CDR3 nucleotides are TGCGCCAGCAGCTTAGGCGGGACAGGGGTGGGCAATGAGCAGTTCTTC.

The rearrangement links TRBV27 to TRBJ2-7; TRBD1 matches 10 bases. Per the germline V gene, CDR1 is MNHEY and CDR2 is SMNVEV (reference sequence). Germline trimming cut 6 bases from V and 7 bases from J; bases unmatched to any gene: 12. The CDR3 extends over 15 amino acids. The CDR3 DNA reads as TGTGCCAGCAGGGGAGCCGGGACAGGGGCTCGAGAGCAGTACTTC. It encodes CASRGAGTGAREQYF.

This chain connects TRBV28 to TRBJ2-6, with 7 bases matching TRBD1. Losses at the gene ends were 3 bases for V and 1 base for J; bases not matched to a gene: 6. From germline, CDR1 is MDHEN and CDR2 SYDVKM. The CDR3 is 17 residues long. The CDR3: CASSLFKTGSGANVLTF. As DNA, the CDR3 is TGTGCCAGCAGTTTGTTCAAGACAGGGTCTGGGGCCAACGTCCTGACTTTC.

As concerns this clone: Other DNA sequences of this sample code for an identical CDR3. The rearrangement uses TRBV7-2 and TRBJ2-7; D is ambiguous. Germline CDR1 SGHTA, CDR2 FQGNSA. The CDR3 runs 13 residues. V lost 1 base, J lost 0 bases, and 4 bases lay in between. The CDR3 is CASSLGPSYEQYF. CDR3 DNA: TGTGCCAGCAGCTTAGGCCCCTCCTACGAGCAGTACTTC. The entire variable domain, with the rest obtained from reference TRBV7-2 and TRBJ2-7, is as follows: GAGVSQSPSNKVTEKGKDVELRCDPISGHTALYWYRQSLGQGLEFLIYFQGNSAPDKSGLPSDRFSAERTGGSVSTLTIQRTQQEDSAVYLCASSLGPSYEQYFGPGTRLTVT.

This sequence joins TRBV5-1 and TRBJ2-2, with 8 bases aligning to TRBD2. Looked up from germline, CDR1 is SGHRS and CDR2 is YFSETQ. Trimming took 1 base from V and 5 from J; bases not matched to a gene: 7. This CDR3 region has 16 residues. The CDR3 protein is CASSLSPGGQTGELFF. DNA of the CDR3: TGCGCCAGCAGCTTGTCTCCGGGAGGGCAAACCGGGGAGCTGTTTTTT.

The CDR3 DNA reads TGTGCCAGCAGCTTAGTAGGGACTGGTGGCACTGAAGCTTTCTTT. Amino acids: CASSLVGTGGTEAFF. The chain uses TRBV11-2 and TRBJ1-1; D perhaps matches TRBD1 (5 bases). The CDR3 spans 15 residues. The germline V gene has CDR1 SGHAT and CDR2 FQNNGV. Trimming left V 1 base short and J 4 bases short, with 13 bases between.

The chain couples TRBV25-1 to TRBJ1-1, with TRBD1 as a possible D gene (6 bases). The germline V gene encodes CDR1 MGHDK and CDR2 SYGVNS. The CDR3 length is 14 residues. Trimming pared 5 bases from V and 1 base from J, leaving 11 bases between. CDR3 protein: CASSRRGRNTEAFF. The CDR3 nucleotides read TGTGCCAGCAGTCGGCGGGGGCGGAACACTGAAGCTTTCTTT.

The chain has TRBV5-4 and TRBJ2-7; D might be TRBD1 or TRBD2, each matching 5 bases. V shed 3 bases and J shed 5 bases, with 21 bases lying between them. This CDR3 spans 16 amino acids. Germline V CDR1 and CDR2: SGHNT, YYREEE (reference sequence). The DNA of the CDR3 is TGTGCCAGCAGCTCTGGGGGTTATAGGATTTCGGACGAGCAGTACTTC. This codes for CASSSGGYRISDEQYF.

As DNA, the CDR3 is TGTGCCAGCAGCTTAAGGAGGGGGGCTGAGGGGACCCAGTACTTC. Translated: CASSLRRGAEGTQYF. The chain uses TRBV7-3 and TRBJ2-5, with D perhaps TRBD1 or TRBD2 (6 bases each). Germline assignment: CDR1 SGHTA and CDR2 FQGTGA. The CDR3 sequence is 15 residues long. V lost 1 base and J lost 7, with 16 bases in between.

This clone has just one count. Other DNA sequences of this sample code for an identical CDR3. The V and J genes are TRBV11-2 and TRBJ2-7; no firm D call. CDR3 length equals 12 residues. Between the trimmed V and J ends, which lost 2 bases and 3 bases, there was a span of 5 bases. Germline assignment: CDR1 SGHAT and CDR2 FQNNGV. CDR3 amino acids: CASSLNSYEQYF. Written as DNA, the CDR3 is TGTGCCAGCAGCTTAAACAGCTACGAGCAGTACTTC.

This chain links TRBV7-8 with TRBJ2-3, with 11 bases matching TRBD2. The CDR3 extends over 16 amino acids. Germline V gives CDR1 SGHVS, CDR2 FQNEAQ. V dropped 6 bases and J dropped 4; count of bases not matched to a gene: 9. CDR3 sequence reads: CASSQLAGAGADTQYF. The CDR3 bases are TGTGCCAGCAGTCAACTAGCGGGAGCGGGTGCAGATACGCAGTATTTT.

The J gene is TRBJ2-3, the V gene TRBV19; D is unclear. Germline values: CDR1 LNHDA, CDR2 SQIVND (reference sequence). The CDR3 length is 14 residues. The germline V and J ends were trimmed by 1 base and 4 bases, with 9 bases remaining between them. This CDR3 reads CASSIGQVADTQYF. Here the CDR3 DNA reads TGTGCCAGTAGTATAGGCCAAGTGGCAGATACGCAGTATTTT.

The chain carries TRBV6-5 and TRBJ2-3; no definite D call. Germline V CDR1 and CDR2: MNHEY, SVGAGI. This CDR3 is built from 14 residues. The ends were cut back, 5 bases at V and 0 bases at J, with 9 bases in the middle. The CDR3 DNA follows: TGTGCCAGCAGTATGGGTAGCAGCACAGATACGCAGTATTTT. Translated: CASSMGSSTDTQYF.

The chain combines TRBV5-8 with TRBJ1-1; 7 bases are a match to TRBD1. The CDR3 sequence is 14 residues long. Trimming at V came to 4 bases and at J to 1 base, leaving 4 bases not matched to a gene. Germline V gene sequence: CDR1 SGHTS, CDR2 YDEGEE. CDR3 sequence: CASSLRDRNTEAFF. In DNA, the CDR3 is TGTGCCAGCAGCCTCCGGGACAGGAACACTGAAGCTTTCTTT.

The V call is TRBV28, the J call TRBJ2-1; TRBD1 might be the D (5 bases). Germline V gene sequence: CDR1 MDHEN, CDR2 SYDVKM. This CDR3 contains 15 residues. V gave up 4 bases and J gave up 0 bases, with 10 bases separating them. This CDR3 is CASSYHRSSYNEQFF. The CDR3 bases are TGTGCCAGCAGTTACCACAGGAGCTCCTACAATGAGCAGTTCTTC.